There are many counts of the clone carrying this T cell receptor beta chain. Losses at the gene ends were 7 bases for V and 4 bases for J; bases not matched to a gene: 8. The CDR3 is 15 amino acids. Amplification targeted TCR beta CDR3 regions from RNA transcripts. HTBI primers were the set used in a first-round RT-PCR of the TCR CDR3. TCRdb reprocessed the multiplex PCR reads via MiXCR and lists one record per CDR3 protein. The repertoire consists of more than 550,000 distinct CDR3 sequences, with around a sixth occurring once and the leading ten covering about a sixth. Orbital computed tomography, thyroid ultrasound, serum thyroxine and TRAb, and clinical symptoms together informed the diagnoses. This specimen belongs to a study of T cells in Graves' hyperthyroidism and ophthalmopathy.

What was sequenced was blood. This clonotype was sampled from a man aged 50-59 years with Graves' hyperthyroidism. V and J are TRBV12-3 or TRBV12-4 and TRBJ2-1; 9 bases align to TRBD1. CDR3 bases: TGTGCCAGCACCTTGGGACAGGGAGGGTACAATGAGCAGTTCTTC. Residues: CASTLGQGGYNEQFF.